The sequence of this T cell receptor (beta chain) was determined in a study of blood T cell repertoires in COVID-19. Sequenced by immunoSEQ multiplex PCR; TCRdb stores in-frame clones only, minus some. The table lists about 1,900 clones, 69% of them singletons, with around 25% in the top ten. CDR1 is LNHDA, CDR2 SQIVND, per germline (reference sequence). V lost 4 bases to trimming and J lost 5 bases, with 7 bases between them. The CDR3 covers 12 residues. This sequence originates from a man aged 65 to 79 with active COVID-19. The V and J genes are TRBV19 and TRBJ2-3; D not certain. The specimen was peripheral blood. In nucleotides, the CDR3 is TGTGCCAGTAGTACAGCTAGAGATACGCAGTATTTT. Residues: CASSTARDTQYF.